This is a list of T cell receptor beta chains from one sample in a study of shared clonotypes between healthy human individuals. Produced via immunoSEQ multiplex PCR; TCRdb's table is partial and in-frame only. The data contain roughly 2,000,000 clones, about 95% of them singletons. The sample was naive CD8+ T cells sorted from blood. The source of these receptors is a man aged 18 to 29 in good health. The CDR3 runs from the conserved cysteine through the conserved F or W. The D gene is left open where the match is weak. For some rows the clone size is stated as once, few or many, or as a class when expanded; others skip it.

j_gene | v_gene | abundance | d_gene | CDR3aa | CDR3nt
TRBJ2-1 | TRBV7-9 | NA | NA | CASSLRGPYNEQFF | TGTGCCAGCAGCTTAAGGGGACCCTACAATGAGCAGTTCTTC
TRBJ1-2 | TRBV5-4 | NA | NA | CASSLREANYGYTF | TGTGCCAGCAGCTTGCGGGAAGCTAACTATGGCTACACCTTC
TRBJ2-2 | TRBV5-6 | once | TRBD2 | CASSFPSGGPNTGELFF | TGTGCCAGCAGCTTCCCTAGCGGGGGACCGAACACCGGGGAGCTGTTTTTT
TRBJ2-7 | TRBV19 | NA | NA | CASSYEQYF | TGTGCCAGTAGCTACGAGCAGTACTTC
TRBJ2-7 | TRBV7-6 | NA | NA | CASREETSDAYEQYF | TGTGCCAGCAGAGAGGAGACTTCCGACGCCTACGAGCAGTACTTC
TRBJ2-5 | TRBV4-1 | once | NA | CASSQAWLEETQYF | TGCGCCAGCAGCCAAGCTTGGCTAGAGGAGACCCAGTACTTC
TRBJ1-4 | TRBV30 | NA | NA | CAWSEGIATNEKLFF | TGTGCCTGGAGTGAGGGAATTGCAACTAATGAAAAACTGTTTTTT
TRBJ1-6 | TRBV27 | NA | NA | CASSLELSYNSPLHF | TGTGCCAGCAGTTTGGAGTTATCCTATAATTCACCCCTCCACTTT
TRBJ2-3 | TRBV2 | NA | TRBD2 | CASSYYSSGSSYTQYF | TGTGCCAGCAGTTACTACTCGAGCGGGAGTAGCTATACGCAGTATTTT
TRBJ2-2 | TRBV27 | NA | TRBD1 | CASSYRGTGELFF | TGTGCCAGCAGTTACAGGGGCACCGGGGAGCTGTTTTTT
TRBJ2-7 | TRBV2 | NA | NA | CASSEGKIYEQYF | TGTGCCAGCAGTGAGGGTAAGATCTACGAGCAGTACTTC
TRBJ2-7 | TRBV7-9 | NA | TRBD1 | CASSFGTGAYEQYF | TGTGCCAGCAGCTTCGGGACAGGGGCTTACGAGCAGTACTTC
TRBJ2-7 | TRBV7-9 | once | TRBD2 | CASSLDPTSGGYEQYF | TGTGCCAGCAGCTTAGATCCGACTAGCGGGGGTTACGAGCAGTACTTC
TRBJ2-1 | TRBV9 | NA | NA | CASSGGTPLREQFF | TGTGCCAGCAGCGGCGGGACTCCCTTGCGTGAGCAGTTCTTC
TRBJ2-5 | TRBV5-4 | NA | NA | CASRMNNEETQYF | TGTGCCAGCAGAATGAACAACGAAGAGACCCAGTACTTC
TRBJ2-5 | TRBV11-3 | NA | TRBD1 | CASSVGGQGIRETQYF | TGTGCCAGCAGCGTGGGCGGACAGGGGATAAGGGAGACCCAGTACTTC
TRBJ1-5 | TRBV19 | NA | NA | CASSGGPYQPQHF | TGTGCCAGTAGTGGGGGGCCCTACCAGCCCCAGCATTTT
TRBJ1-1 | TRBV7-9 | NA | TRBD1 | CASSTGQGGADTEAFF | TGTGCCAGCAGCACGGGACAGGGGGGAGCAGACACTGAAGCTTTCTTT
TRBJ1-5 | TRBV7-9 | NA | NA | CASSLIGSNQPQHF | TGTGCCAGCAGCTTAATCGGTAGCAATCAGCCCCAGCATTTT
TRBJ2-7 | TRBV15 | NA | NA | CATSTTDSTSYEQYF | TGTGCCACCAGCACCACCGACAGTACCTCCTACGAGCAGTACTTC
TRBJ2-7 | TRBV15 | NA | TRBD1 | CATSVSAGGYYEQYF | TGTGCCACCAGTGTGTCGGCAGGGGGATACTACGAGCAGTACTTC
TRBJ2-7 | TRBV7-2 | once | TRBD2 | CASSLGGLTYEQYF | TGTGCCAGCAGCTTAGGGGGACTAACCTACGAGCAGTACTTC
TRBJ1-2 | TRBV5-4 | NA | NA | CASWPHGGRGYTF | TGTGCCAGCTGGCCCCACGGGGGCCGGGGCTACACCTTC
TRBJ2-3 | TRBV4-3 | NA | TRBD2 | CASSQDRTGGEGDTQYF | TGCGCCAGCAGCCAAGATCGGACGGGAGGAGAGGGAGATACGCAGTATTTT
TRBJ1-3 | TRBV9 | once | NA | CASSVESVPGNTIYF | TGTGCCAGCAGCGTAGAATCTGTCCCCGGAAACACCATATATTTT
TRBJ2-1 | TRBV6-5 | NA | NA | CASSLGEFYNEQFF | TGTGCCAGCAGTCTAGGGGAGTTCTACAATGAGCAGTTCTTC
TRBJ1-1 | TRBV6-5 | NA | TRBD1 | CASSSDRGRMNTEAFF | TGTGCCAGCAGTTCCGACAGGGGGAGAATGAACACTGAAGCTTTCTTT
TRBJ2-7 | TRBV4-2 | once | TRBD2 | CASSQFPGLAPEQYF | TGTGCCAGCAGCCAATTTCCGGGACTAGCGCCCGAGCAGTACTTC
TRBJ2-7 | TRBV19 | NA | TRBD1 | CASSPGQVAYEQYF | TGTGCCAGTAGTCCGGGACAGGTCGCCTACGAGCAGTACTTC
TRBJ1-4 | TRBV7-9 | NA | NA | CASSLARQVLFF | TGTGCCAGCAGCTTAGCGCGCCAGGTACTGTTTTTT
TRBJ1-3 | TRBV5-1 | NA | TRBD1 | CASSFDRDSGNTIYF | TGCGCCAGCAGTTTTGACAGGGACTCTGGAAACACCATATATTTT
TRBJ2-5 | TRBV13 | NA | TRBD1 | CASSLGGQGEETQYF | TGTGCCAGCAGCTTAGGGGGACAGGGGGAAGAGACCCAGTACTTC
TRBJ2-7 | TRBV6-5 | NA | NA | CASSYGGGGEQYF | TGTGCCAGCAGTTACGGGGGTGGGGGCGAGCAGTACTTC
TRBJ2-1 | TRBV27 | NA | NA | CASSLGLYNEQFF | TGTGCCAGCAGTCTCGGGCTTTACAATGAGCAGTTCTTC
TRBJ1-4 | TRBV7-8 | NA | NA | CASSSTGLANEKLFF | TGTGCCAGCAGTTCTACAGGGTTGGCTAATGAAAAACTGTTTTTT
TRBJ2-1 | TRBV6-1 | NA | NA | CASLLALNLYNEQFF | TGTGCCAGTTTACTAGCCCTAAATCTGTACAATGAGCAGTTCTTC
TRBJ1-2 | TRBV6-5 | NA | TRBD1 | CASSYTGQGADGYTF | TGTGCCAGCAGTTACACCGGACAGGGGGCCGATGGCTACACCTTC
TRBJ2-1 | TRBV27 | NA | NA | CASRGLDHPWGENEQFF | TGTGCCAGCAGGGGGCTCGACCACCCATGGGGAGAGAATGAGCAGTTCTTC
TRBJ2-5 | TRBV2 | NA | NA | CASSDFGGQETQYF | TGTGCCAGCAGTGATTTCGGCGGCCAAGAGACCCAGTACTTC
TRBJ1-5 | TRBV27 | NA | TRBD1 | CASTGQGGQPQHF | TGTGCCAGCACGGGACAGGGGGGTCAGCCCCAGCATTTT
TRBJ2-7 | TRBV29-1 | NA | NA | CSARDGFYEQYF | TGCAGCGCCCGGGACGGGTTTTACGAGCAGTACTTC
TRBJ2-7 | TRBV5-8 | NA | NA | CASSFTREQYF | TGTGCCAGCAGCTTCACTAGGGAGCAGTACTTC
TRBJ2-5 | TRBV25-1 | NA | NA | CASSESGWSAQYF | TGTGCCAGCAGTGAATCGGGGTGGTCGGCCCAGTACTTC
TRBJ1-2 | TRBV10-3 | NA | NA | CATTFGPDDGYTF | TGTGCCACCACGTTTGGGCCCGATGATGGCTACACCTTC
TRBJ1-5 | TRBV28 | NA | NA | CASSGRSNQPQHF | TGTGCCAGCAGTGGCCGCAGCAATCAGCCCCAGCATTTT
TRBJ2-5 | TRBV10-3 | NA | NA | CAISEWQQETQYF | TGTGCCATCAGTGAGTGGCAGCAAGAGACCCAGTACTTC
TRBJ1-4 | TRBV13 | NA | TRBD1 | CASSFFGQGKEKLFF | TGTGCCAGCAGCTTCTTTGGACAGGGGAAAGAAAAACTGTTTTTT
TRBJ2-7 | TRBV10-3 | NA | NA | CAASAGRENSYEQYF | TGTGCCGCTTCCGCCGGCAGGGAGAACTCCTACGAGCAGTACTTC
TRBJ1-1 | TRBV5-1 | NA | TRBD1 | CASSALSAGGLPMNTEAFF | TGCGCCAGCAGCGCCCTTTCGGCAGGGGGTCTACCTATGAACACTGAAGCTTTCTTT
TRBJ1-1 | TRBV5-1 | NA | TRBD1 | CASSPPSTGAPEAFF | TGCGCCAGCAGCCCTCCCTCTACAGGGGCCCCCGAAGCTTTCTTT
TRBJ2-7 | TRBV4-2 | NA | TRBD2 | CASSQDRGTSSGEQYF | TGTGCCAGCAGCCAAGATAGAGGGACTAGCTCTGGCGAGCAGTACTTC
TRBJ1-2 | TRBV19 | NA | TRBD1 | CASSTSNRGRPYGYTF | TGTGCCAGTAGTACTTCAAACAGGGGGCGACCCTATGGCTACACCTTC
TRBJ2-3 | TRBV19 | NA | TRBD2 | CASSIDSEAGGTDTQYF | TGTGCCAGTAGTATCGACTCGGAGGCGGGGGGCACAGATACGCAGTATTTT
TRBJ2-7 | TRBV27 | NA | TRBD1 | CASSYSTGTPYEQYF | TGTGCCAGCAGTTACTCGACAGGGACCCCATACGAGCAGTACTTC
TRBJ2-7 | TRBV13 | NA | NA | CASSWGLAEATYEQYF | TGTGCCAGCAGCTGGGGTCTGGCGGAGGCCACCTACGAGCAGTACTTC
TRBJ1-1 | TRBV11-2 | NA | NA | CASSFGSYATEAFF | TGTGCCAGCAGCTTCGGATCATATGCCACTGAAGCTTTCTTT
TRBJ1-1 | TRBV28 | NA | TRBD1 | CASSLPGGMNTEAFF | TGTGCCAGCAGTTTGCCAGGGGGCATGAACACTGAAGCTTTCTTT
TRBJ2-3 | TRBV21-1 | NA | NA | CASSKAGYTDTQYF | TGTGCCAGCAGCAAAGCGGGCTACACAGATACGCAGTATTTT
TRBJ2-3 | TRBV12-5 | NA | TRBD2 | CASGPLGGSTDTQYF | TGTGCTAGTGGTCCGCTGGGGGGGAGCACAGATACGCAGTATTTT